The T cell receptor beta chain under discussion was sequenced for a study of blood T cell repertoires in COVID-19. Study as a whole: COVID-19 samples, acute and convalescent, were from the United States, Italy and Spain.

Under the authors' procedure: Counts of nucleated cells, estimated from reference gene primer amplification, were obtained. Only in-frame clones appear in the TCRdb table, and some are missing; sequencing was by immunoSEQ multiplex PCR. Clonal size and the V and J genes are those of that table, whereas D and trimming came from the DNA. The sample holds 70,000 or so clones, roughly 91% seen once. Unmatched junction bases numbered 6, after V lost 1 base and J lost 5 bases. The CDR3 is made up of 15 amino acids. Germline values: CDR1 SGHNT, CDR2 YYREEE (reference sequence). The chain recombines TRBV5-4 with TRBJ2-5; TRBD1 matches at 9 bases. The sequenced material came from peripheral blood. This receptor was obtained from a man between 60 and 70 years old with acute or convalescent COVID-19. CDR3 bases: TGTGCCAGCAGCTTGACCCGGACAGGGGTGGAGACCCAGTACTTC. Translating gives CASSLTRTGVETQYF. The full variable domain, completed using reference TRBV5-4 and TRBJ2-5, is ETGVTQSPTHLIKTRGQQVTLRCSSQSGHNTVSWYQQALGQGPQFIFQYYREEENGRGNFPPRFSGLQFPNYSSELNVNALELDDSALYLCASSLTRTGVETQYFGPGTRLLVL.